The clone carrying this T cell receptor (beta chain) was seen only a few times. A second roughly 7 to 11 cycle PCR used barcoded and J-beta primers. Each single sample gave us at least 2.5 million CDR3-containing paired-end reads. Each CDR3 protein gets one entry after TCRdb re-called the 5' RACE reads with MiXCR. The table lists more than 1,400,000 distinct CDR3 sequences, roughly 45% of them singletons, with approximately 7.9% in the top ten. With 5 bases clipped from V and 8 bases from J, the junction kept 7 bases outside the gene matches. Per the germline V gene, CDR1 is SGHTA and CDR2 is FQGNSA. The CDR3 covers 13 residues. The sample comes from a study of blood T cells in healthy people across ages.

The rearrangement uses TRBV7-2 and TRBJ1-2; 8 bases are shared with TRBD1. The sequenced sample consisted of blood. The sequence was collected from a woman between 18 and 29 years old in good health. CDR3 sequence: CASSPGTGRGYTF. The CDR3 DNA reads TGTGCCAGCAGCCCCGGGACAGGAAGGGGCTACACCTTC.